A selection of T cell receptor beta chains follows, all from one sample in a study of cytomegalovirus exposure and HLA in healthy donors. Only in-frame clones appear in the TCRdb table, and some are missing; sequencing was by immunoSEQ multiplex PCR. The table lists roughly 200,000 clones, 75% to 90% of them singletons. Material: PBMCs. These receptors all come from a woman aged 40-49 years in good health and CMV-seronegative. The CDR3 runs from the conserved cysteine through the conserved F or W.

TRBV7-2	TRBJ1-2	CASSSTGDYGYTF
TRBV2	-	CASKSQGSSYEQYF
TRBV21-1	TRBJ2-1	CASKTSGSSYNEQFF
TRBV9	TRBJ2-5	CASSAETSWSETQYF
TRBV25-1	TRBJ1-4	CASSLGGHEKLFF
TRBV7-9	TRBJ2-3	CASSLAGADTQYF
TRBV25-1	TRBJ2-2	CASSGPGQLNTGELFF
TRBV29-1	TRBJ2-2	CSVEGVPPGTGELFF
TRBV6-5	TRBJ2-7	CASSTGLAGDREQYF
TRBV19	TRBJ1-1	CASSSPGDASTEAFF
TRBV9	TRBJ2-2	CASSVEAAGELFF
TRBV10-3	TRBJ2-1	CAISDPGLAGYNEQFF
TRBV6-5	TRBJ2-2	CASSYSGDTGELFF
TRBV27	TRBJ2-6	CASSPEIPRSSGANVLTF
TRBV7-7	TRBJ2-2	CASSPTRATGELFF
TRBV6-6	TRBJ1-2	CASSPGENYGYTF
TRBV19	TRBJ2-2	CASSAGPGTAGVNTGELFF